This record looks at one T cell receptor beta chain sequence and its context. What it binds is unknown. This entry belongs to a study of OX40 agonist ivuxolimab in advanced cancers. Study in general: Partial responses were achieved by three patients: one hepatocellular carcinoma, two cutaneous melanoma.

Study-wide findings and caveats: It was not determined which antigens were specifically recognized by the peripheral T cells that had undergone clonal expansion.

Profiled with immunoSEQ multiplex PCR; TCRdb holds only in-frame clones, not every one. This table has some 63,000 clones, about four fifths appearing once. The cohort excluded patients with autoimmune disease history or systemic immunosuppression. CDR1 and CDR2 from the germline V gene are SGHNT and YYREEE (reference sequence). Trimming pared 2 bases from V and 11 bases from J, leaving 14 bases between. This CDR3 has 14 amino acids. The TCR comes from an adult with an advanced solid tumor such as melanoma, head and neck, liver or kidney cancer. The sequenced sample was CD4+ or CD8+ T cells sorted from blood, obtained in a trial of the OX40 agonist ivuxolimab. This chain joins TRBV5-4 and TRBJ1-6; a weak D match, TRBD1 (6 bases). Here the CDR3 reads CASSFEQGGTPLHF. DNA for the CDR3: TGTGCCAGCAGCTTTGAACAGGGAGGTACACCCCTCCACTTT.